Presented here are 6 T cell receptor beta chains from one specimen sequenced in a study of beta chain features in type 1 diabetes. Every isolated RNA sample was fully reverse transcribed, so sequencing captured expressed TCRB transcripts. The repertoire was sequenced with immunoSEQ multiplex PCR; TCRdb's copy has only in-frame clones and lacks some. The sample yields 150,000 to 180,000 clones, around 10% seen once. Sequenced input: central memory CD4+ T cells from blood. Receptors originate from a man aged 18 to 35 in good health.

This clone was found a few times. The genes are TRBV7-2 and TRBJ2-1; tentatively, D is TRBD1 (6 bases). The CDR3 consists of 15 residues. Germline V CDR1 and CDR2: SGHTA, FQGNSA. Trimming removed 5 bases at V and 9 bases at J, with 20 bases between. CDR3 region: CASSQEPGQATEQFF. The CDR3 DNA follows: TGTGCCAGCAGCCAAGAGCCGGGACAAGCGACTGAGCAGTTCTTC.

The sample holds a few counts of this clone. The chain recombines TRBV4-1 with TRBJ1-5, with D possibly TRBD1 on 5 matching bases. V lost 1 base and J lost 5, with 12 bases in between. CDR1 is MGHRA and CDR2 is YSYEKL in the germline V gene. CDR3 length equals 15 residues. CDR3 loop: CASSQAQGRDQPQHF. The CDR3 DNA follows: TGCGCCAGCAGCCAAGCTCAGGGTAGGGATCAGCCCCAGCATTTT.

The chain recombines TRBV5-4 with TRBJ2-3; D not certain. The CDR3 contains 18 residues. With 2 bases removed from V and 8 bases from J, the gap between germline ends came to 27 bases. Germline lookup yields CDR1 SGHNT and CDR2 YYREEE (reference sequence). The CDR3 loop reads CASSLASNRANQRVTQYF. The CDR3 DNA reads TGTGCCAGCAGCTTAGCATCCAACCGGGCCAATCAACGTGTTACGCAGTATTTT.

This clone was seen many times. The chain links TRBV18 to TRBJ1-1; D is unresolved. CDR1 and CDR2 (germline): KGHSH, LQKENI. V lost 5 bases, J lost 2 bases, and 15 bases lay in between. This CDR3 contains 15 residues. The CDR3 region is CASSDGAFLNTEAFF. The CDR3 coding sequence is TGTGCCAGCTCAGACGGAGCCTTTCTCAACACTGAAGCTTTCTTT.

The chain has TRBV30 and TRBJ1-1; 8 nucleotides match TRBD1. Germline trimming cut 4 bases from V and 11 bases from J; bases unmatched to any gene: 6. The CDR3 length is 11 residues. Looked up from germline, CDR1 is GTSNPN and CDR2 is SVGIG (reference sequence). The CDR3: CAWTMDREAFF. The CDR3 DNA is TGTGCCTGGACTATGGACAGGGAGGCTTTCTTT.

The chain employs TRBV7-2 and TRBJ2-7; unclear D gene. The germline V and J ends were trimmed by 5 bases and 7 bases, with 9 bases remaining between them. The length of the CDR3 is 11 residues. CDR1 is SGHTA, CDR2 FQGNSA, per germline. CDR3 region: CASSPWIEQYF. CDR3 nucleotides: TGTGCCAGCAGCCCTTGGATAGAGCAGTACTTC.